Shown below are 32 T cell receptor beta chains from a single sample sequenced in a study of regulatory T cells in long-lasting Graves disease. TCR beta libraries were built with iRepertoire HTBI primers and Arm-PCR of CDR3 regions. MiXCR, applied by TCRdb to the multiplex PCR reads, yields one record per CDR3 protein. Seen here are fewer than 650,000 distinct CDR3 sequences, around 16% observed once, and the top ten hold around 12%. Time point noted: newly diagnosed GD, antithyroid drugs for less than 3 months. Isolated PBMC RNA provided the starting material for the TCR library. This sample also belongs to another study, concerning T cells in Graves' hyperthyroidism and ophthalmopathy.

Source: peripheral blood mononuclear cells (PBMCs), taken at new diagnosis, from a patient treated with antithyroid drugs. The receptor set was obtained from a man aged 18 to 29 with Graves disease.

This clonotype was observed at least ten times. This sequence joins TRBV10-1 and TRBJ1-1, with 7 nucleotides matching TRBD1. Per germline, CDR1 WNHNN and CDR2 SYGVQD (reference sequence). V lost 6 bases and J lost 5; bases outside the gene matches: 6. This CDR3 is 13 amino acids long. CDR3 sequence: CASRRDSGTEAFF. The CDR3 region has the DNA TGCGCCAGCAGGCGGGACAGTGGAACTGAAGCTTTCTTT.

This clonotype was counted a few times. The V call is TRBV6-2 or TRBV6-3, the J call TRBJ2-7, with 10 positions matching TRBD2. The germline gives CDR1 MNHEY, CDR2 SVGEGT. The CDR3 extends over 15 amino acids. V lost 3 bases and J lost 3; bases outside the gene matches: 5. For the CDR3, the DNA is TGTGCCAGCAGTTATCTTGGACTAGCGGTCTACGAGCAGTACTTC. It translates to CASSYLGLAVYEQYF.

In this sample, this clonotype turned up many times. The rearrangement uses TRBV2 and TRBJ2-7; 8 bases map to TRBD1. The germline V gene encodes CDR1 SNHLY and CDR2 FYNNEI. This CDR3 spans 14 amino acids. With V trimmed by 5 bases and J by 2 bases, 5 bases remained unmatched. DNA of the CDR3: TGTGCCAGCAGTAAGGCAGGGGGCACCTACGAGCAGTACTTC. Residues: CASSKAGGTYEQYF.

This clonotype was observed many times. The chain links TRBV12-3 or TRBV12-4 to TRBJ2-1; TRBD1 matches at 9 bases. The CDR3 spans 15 residues. The ends lost 6 bases at V and 3 bases at J; junction bases unmatched: 6. The CDR3: CASSPGTGRYNEQFF. CDR3 coding DNA: TGTGCCAGCAGCCCCGGGACAGGGCGCTACAATGAGCAGTTCTTC.

The V and J genes are TRBV5-1 and TRBJ2-5; 7 positions agree with TRBD2. The length of the CDR3 is 14 residues. The germline V gene has CDR1 SGHRS and CDR2 YFSETQ. The J segment lost 4 bases and the V segment lost 4 bases, leaving 7 bases of the junction unmatched. CDR3 residues: CASSGTSARETQYF. Written as DNA, the CDR3 is TGCGCCAGCAGCGGTACTAGCGCTAGAGAGACCCAGTACTTC.

At least ten counts were recorded for this clonotype. This chain connects TRBV28 to TRBJ2-7, with 9 bases fitting TRBD2. Germline loops: CDR1 MDHEN, CDR2 SYDVKM. The CDR3 contains 13 residues. With 8 bases clipped from V and 4 bases from J, the junction kept 6 bases outside the gene matches. CDR3 residues: CASGAGGAYEQYF. For the CDR3, the DNA is TGTGCCAGCGGCGCGGGAGGGGCATACGAGCAGTACTTC.

This clonotype was seen ten or more times. The chain is built from TRBV10-3 and TRBJ2-1; weak D call: TRBD2 (5 bases). V shed 3 bases and J shed 12 bases, with 15 bases lying between them. The germline gives CDR1 ENHRY, CDR2 SYGVKD. The CDR3 consists of 13 residues. CDR3 protein: CAISDPTREWQFF. The CDR3 DNA reads as TGTGCCATCAGTGACCCTACGAGGGAGTGGCAGTTCTTC.

Turning to this clonotype: A much larger clonotype is one base distant, so this may be a read error. The J gene is TRBJ2-5, the V gene TRBV2; 8 nucleotides agree with TRBD2. The CDR3 is made up of 12 amino acids. The V gene's germline CDR1 is SNHLY and CDR2 FYNNEI. The CDR3 nucleotides read TGTGTCAGCGAAGCGGGAGAGGAGACCCAGTACTTC. Its translation is CVSEAGEETQYF.

This clonotype was observed a handful of times. The rearrangement links TRBV2 to TRBJ2-6; D is uncertain. There are 18 residues in the CDR3. Germline V gene sequence: CDR1 SNHLY, CDR2 FYNNEI. Trimming took off 4 bases at V and 1 base at J, with 17 bases between the two ends. CDR3 region: CASSARSSRSSGANVLTF. DNA of the CDR3: TGTGCCAGCAGTGCTCGATCAAGCCGCTCTTCTGGGGCCAACGTCCTGACTTTC.

There are many counts of this clonotype. This chain links TRBV13 with TRBJ1-1; TRBD1 agrees at 7 bases. The CDR3 runs to 13 residues. V was pared by 1 base and J by 6 bases, with 2 bases of the junction left unmatched. Germline loops: CDR1 PRHDT, CDR2 FYEKMQ (reference sequence). CDR3 loop: CASSLEGAPEAFF. In nucleotides, the CDR3 is TGTGCCAGCAGCTTAGAGGGGGCTCCTGAAGCTTTCTTT.

This clonotype has at least ten counts. CDR3 nucleotides: TGCAGTGCCTCCAATCCCCTGGCGGGAAACTACGAGCAGTACTTC. As protein: CSASNPLAGNYEQYF. This rearrangement joins TRBV20-1 to TRBJ2-7; D is perhaps TRBD2 (6 bases). This CDR3 region has 15 residues. V lost 6 bases and J 3 bases, leaving 21 bases between the germline ends. CDR1 and CDR2 (germline): DFQATT, SNEGSKA (reference sequence).

The chain uses TRBV9 and TRBJ2-3; D is undetermined. CDR3 length: 15 amino acids. Germline loops: CDR1 SGDLS, CDR2 YYNGEE. Trimming shortened V by 0 bases and J by 2 bases, and 10 bases separated the two germline ends. In DNA form, the CDR3 reads TGTGCCAGCAGCGTAGAGGGAAACCCCACAGATACGCAGTATTTT. Its translation is CASSVEGNPTDTQYF.

This clonotype was detected only a few times. V gene TRBV5-4 combines with J gene TRBJ1-1, with 9 bases fitting TRBD1. The CDR3 runs to 14 residues. After removal of 2 bases from V and 6 bases from J, the junction contained 5 bases not matched to a gene. Germline V CDR1 and CDR2: SGHNT, YYREEE (reference sequence). The CDR3 DNA follows: TGTGCCAGCAGCTTAACAGGGGGCCCGGCTGAAGCTTTCTTT. Residues: CASSLTGGPAEAFF.

J is TRBJ2-1 and V is TRBV27, with 7 nucleotides matching TRBD1. Germline-derived CDR1 and CDR2 are MNHEY and SMNVEV (reference sequence). With V trimmed by 3 bases and J by 5 bases, 4 bases remained unmatched. The CDR3 covers 14 residues. CDR3 residues: CASSFYGTDNEQFF. The CDR3 DNA sequence: TGTGCCAGCAGTTTCTACGGGACAGACAATGAGCAGTTCTTC.

V and J are TRBV6-1 and TRBJ1-3; D possibly corresponds to TRBD1 (6 bases). The length of the CDR3 is 13 residues. The germline CDR1 and CDR2 sequences are MNHNS and SASEGT. V shed 6 bases and J shed 4 bases, with 10 bases lying between them. The CDR3 spells CASRKTGGNTIYF. Here the CDR3 DNA reads TGTGCCAGCAGAAAGACAGGCGGAAACACCATATATTTT.

J is TRBJ2-3 and V is TRBV4-1; 12 bases are shared with TRBD2. The germline V gene encodes CDR1 MGHRA and CDR2 YSYEKL. This CDR3 has 16 amino acids. J lost 5 bases, V lost 2 bases, and 5 bases had no gene match. The CDR3 sequence: CASSQRTSGMIDTQYF. Written as DNA, the CDR3 is TGCGCCAGCAGCCAACGGACTAGCGGGATGATAGATACGCAGTATTTT.

This clonotype was observed a few times. The chain carries TRBV7-9 and TRBJ2-5, with D hard to call. Trimming took 4 bases from V and 5 from J, leaving 11 bases between them. Per germline, CDR1 SEHNR and CDR2 FQNEAQ (reference sequence). The CDR3 covers 13 residues. This chain's CDR3 is CASSSPMTETQYF. For the CDR3, the DNA is TGTGCCAGCAGCTCCCCCATGACGGAGACCCAGTACTTC. The variable domain in full, completed from reference TRBV7-9 and TRBJ2-5, reads DTGVSQNPRHKITKRGQNVTFRCDPISEHNRLYWYRQTLGQGPEFLTYFQNEAQLEKSRLLSDRFSAERPKGSFSTLEIQRTEQGDSAMYLCASSSPMTETQYFGPGTRLLVL.

This clonotype was recorded many times. The chain recombines TRBV12-3 or TRBV12-4 with TRBJ1-5, with D perhaps TRBD1 (5 bases). Trimming stripped 5 bases from V and 7 bases from J, with 12 bases between. This CDR3 is 13 amino acids long. CDR3 in DNA: TGTGCCAGCAGTGGGGGATTGGAGCAGCCCCAGCATTTT. It translates to CASSGGLEQPQHF.

This clonotype was observed many times. The genes are TRBV11-2 and TRBJ2-2; maybe TRBD2 (6 bases). CDR1 is SGHAT, CDR2 FQNNGV, per germline. This CDR3 has 17 amino acids. The V end was cut by 6 bases, the J end by 6 bases, with 23 bases between. The DNA for the CDR3 is TGTGCCAGCAGTCACCCCGGGCGGAGGGAAGAGGCCGGGGAGCTGTTTTTT. As protein: CASSHPGRREEAGELFF.

V and J are TRBV9 and TRBJ2-2, with 8 bases that match TRBD1. J was trimmed by 4 bases and V by 10 bases; bases with no gene match: 9. Germline lookup yields CDR1 SGDLS and CDR2 YYNGEE. This CDR3 spans 14 amino acids. CDR3 in amino acids: CAFTTGAITGELFF. DNA for the CDR3: TGTGCCTTTACGACAGGGGCAATCACCGGGGAGCTGTTTTTT.

This clonotype showed up many times. The chain joins TRBV30 to TRBJ2-6; D is perhaps TRBD2 (6 bases). V lost 8 bases and J 2 bases, leaving 10 bases between the germline ends. Germline assignment: CDR1 GTSNPN and CDR2 SVGIG (reference sequence). This CDR3 spans 13 amino acids. CDR3 DNA: TGTGCCGCGGAGGGCCCTGGGGCCAACGTCCTGACTTTC. It codes for CAAEGPGANVLTF.

CDR3 sequence reads: CASSERLAGVEQYF. The CDR3 DNA reads as TGTGCCAGCAGTGAAAGACTAGCGGGTGTCGAGCAGTACTTC. The V gene is TRBV2, the J gene TRBJ2-7; 10 bases fit TRBD2. The CDR3 loop spans 14 amino acids. Unmatched junction bases numbered 4, after V lost 2 bases and J lost 6 bases. The germline gives CDR1 SNHLY, CDR2 FYNNEI.

This chain links TRBV3-1 with TRBJ2-7; 7 positions match TRBD2. CDR3 length: 16 amino acids. The junction had 10 bases not matched to a gene; V was cut back by 4 bases and J by 1 base. Germline CDR1 LGHDT, CDR2 YNNKEL (reference sequence). This CDR3 reads CASSPSSSSGSYEQYF. The DNA for the CDR3 is TGTGCCAGCAGCCCGAGCTCCTCTAGCGGTTCCTACGAGCAGTACTTC.

This clonotype appeared many times. The gene calls are TRBV7-9 and TRBJ2-3; 13 nucleotides match TRBD2. The V segment lost 5 bases and the J segment 5 bases; nucleotides outside the gene matches: 7. CDR3 length: 16 amino acids. Germline lookup yields CDR1 SEHNR and CDR2 FQNEAQ (reference sequence). The CDR3 here is CASSVTSGRVGDTQYF. CDR3 in DNA: TGTGCCAGCAGCGTCACTAGCGGGAGGGTCGGAGATACGCAGTATTTT.

This clonotype was observed many times. The chain couples TRBV12-3 or TRBV12-4 to TRBJ2-3; D is unclear. This CDR3 is built from 14 residues. The V end was cut by 3 bases, the J end by 0 bases, with 7 bases between. The CDR3 loop reads CASSLPYSTDTQYF. As DNA, the CDR3 is TGTGCCAGCAGTTTGCCTTATAGCACAGATACGCAGTATTTT.

Many counts were recorded for this clonotype. The chain recombines TRBV2 with TRBJ1-5; D is unresolved. The CDR3 has 15 amino acids. Per the germline V gene, CDR1 is SNHLY and CDR2 is FYNNEI. With 11 bases removed from V and 5 bases from J, the gap between germline ends came to 22 bases. CDR3 residues: CAASFGPSDDQPQHF. CDR3 nucleotide sequence: TGTGCCGCGAGTTTTGGGCCCTCCGACGATCAGCCCCAGCATTTT. The full variable domain, in which reference TRBV2 and TRBJ1-5 provide the parts outside the CDR3, is EPEVTQTPSHQVTQMGQEVILRCVPISNHLYFYWYRQILGQKVEFLVSFYNNEISEKSEIFDDQFSVERPDGSNFTLKIRSTKLEDSAMYFCAASFGPSDDQPQHFGDGTRLSIL.

This clonotype was observed many times. The rearrangement joins TRBV12-3 or TRBV12-4 to TRBJ2-7; the match to TRBD2 covers 11 bases. The CDR3 is made up of 14 amino acids. Trimming removed 8 bases from V and 2 bases from J; junction bases left unmatched: 5. CDR3 sequence reads: CASGELAGAYEQYF. The CDR3 DNA reads as TGTGCCAGCGGGGAACTAGCGGGAGCCTACGAGCAGTACTTC.

The chain uses TRBV24-1 and TRBJ1-5; no clear D. Germline CDR1 and CDR2: KGHDR and SFDVKD. This CDR3 has 15 residues. Trimming took 4 bases from V and 5 from J, leaving 14 bases between them. CDR3 sequence: CATSERALWDQPQHF. The CDR3 DNA reads TGTGCCACCAGTGAACGTGCGTTGTGGGATCAGCCCCAGCATTTT.

This sequence joins TRBV3-1 and TRBJ2-1; 9 nucleotides match TRBD1. V dropped 2 bases and J dropped 3; count of bases not matched to a gene: 5. The CDR3 consists of 16 residues. In germline, CDR1 is LGHDT, CDR2 YNNKEL (reference sequence). The CDR3 region has the DNA TGTGCCAGCAGCCAACCCGGGACAGGGTTCTACAATGAGCAGTTCTTC. Protein product: CASSQPGTGFYNEQFF.

This clonotype was detected a few times. V gene TRBV19 combines with J gene TRBJ1-3; D uncertain. The CDR3 runs to 14 residues. Deletions cut 7 bases from V and 6 bases from J, with 16 bases between. Germline V CDR1 and CDR2: LNHDA, SQIVND (reference sequence). CDR3 nucleotide sequence: TGTGCCAGTACGGAAGAGATCAGCGTAAACACCATATATTTT. It is translated as CASTEEISVNTIYF. The variable domain in full, with the rest retrieved from reference TRBV19 and TRBJ1-3, is DGGITQSPKYLFRKEGQNVTLSCEQNLNHDAMYWYRQDPGQGLRLIYYSQIVNDFQKGDIAEGYSVSREKKESFPLTVTSAQKNPTAFYLCASTEEISVNTIYFGEGSWLTVV.

The table lists this clonotype with many counts. The J gene is TRBJ1-4, the V gene TRBV30; no reliable D call. This CDR3 has 12 residues. CDR1 and CDR2 from the germline V gene are GTSNPN and SVGIG (reference sequence). Trimming pared 1 base from V and 7 bases from J, leaving 7 bases between. CDR3 loop: CAWSAYSEKLFF. CDR3 nucleotide sequence: TGTGCCTGGAGTGCCTACAGTGAAAAACTGTTTTTT.

This clonotype was counted many times. This chain joins TRBV28 and TRBJ2-3, with D unclear. The germline V and J ends were trimmed by 7 bases and 3 bases, with 14 bases remaining between them. The CDR3 loop spans 14 amino acids. Germline V gives CDR1 MDHEN, CDR2 SYDVKM. The CDR3 DNA sequence: TGTGCCAGCAACCCTGCCCTTGGTACAGATACGCAGTATTTT. Residues: CASNPALGTDTQYF.